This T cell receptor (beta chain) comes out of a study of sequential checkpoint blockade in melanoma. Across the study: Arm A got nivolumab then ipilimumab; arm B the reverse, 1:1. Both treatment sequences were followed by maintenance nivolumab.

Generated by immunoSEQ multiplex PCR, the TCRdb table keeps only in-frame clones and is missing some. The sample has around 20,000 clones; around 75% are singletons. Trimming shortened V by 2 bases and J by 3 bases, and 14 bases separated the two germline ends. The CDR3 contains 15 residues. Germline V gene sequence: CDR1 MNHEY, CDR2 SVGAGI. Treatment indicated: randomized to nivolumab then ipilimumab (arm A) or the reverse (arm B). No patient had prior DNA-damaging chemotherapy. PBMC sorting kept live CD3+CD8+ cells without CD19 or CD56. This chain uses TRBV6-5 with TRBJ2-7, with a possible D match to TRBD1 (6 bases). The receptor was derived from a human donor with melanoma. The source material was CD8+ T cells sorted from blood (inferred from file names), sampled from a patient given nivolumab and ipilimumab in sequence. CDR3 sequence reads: CASSYPRDKGYEQYF. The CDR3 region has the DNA TGTGCCAGCAGTTACCCCCGGGACAAAGGCTACGAGCAGTACTTC.